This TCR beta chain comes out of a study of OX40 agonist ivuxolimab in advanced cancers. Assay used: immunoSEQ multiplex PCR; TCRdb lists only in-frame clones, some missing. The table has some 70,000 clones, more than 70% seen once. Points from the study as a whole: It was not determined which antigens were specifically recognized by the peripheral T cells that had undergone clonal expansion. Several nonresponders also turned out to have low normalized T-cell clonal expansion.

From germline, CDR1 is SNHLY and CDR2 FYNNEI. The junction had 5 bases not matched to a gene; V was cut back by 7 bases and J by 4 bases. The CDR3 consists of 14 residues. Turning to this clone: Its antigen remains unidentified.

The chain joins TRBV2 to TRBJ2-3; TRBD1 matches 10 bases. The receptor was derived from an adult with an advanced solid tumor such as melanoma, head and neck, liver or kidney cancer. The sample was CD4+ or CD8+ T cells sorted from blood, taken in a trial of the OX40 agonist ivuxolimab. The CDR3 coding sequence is TGTGCCAGCATCCGGGACAGGGGACCAGATACGCAGTATTTT. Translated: CASIRDRGPDTQYF.